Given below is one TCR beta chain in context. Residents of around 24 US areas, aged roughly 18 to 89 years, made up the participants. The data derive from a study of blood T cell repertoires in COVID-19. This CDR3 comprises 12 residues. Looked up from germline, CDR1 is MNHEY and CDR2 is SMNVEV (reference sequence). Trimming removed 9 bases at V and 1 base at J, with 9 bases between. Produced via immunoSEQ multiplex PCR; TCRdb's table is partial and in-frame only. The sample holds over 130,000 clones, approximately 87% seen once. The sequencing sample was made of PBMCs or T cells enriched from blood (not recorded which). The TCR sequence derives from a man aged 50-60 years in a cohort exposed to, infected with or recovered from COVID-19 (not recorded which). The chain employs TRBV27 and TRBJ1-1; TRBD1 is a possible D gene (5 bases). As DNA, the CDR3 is TGTGCCAGTAGAACAGGGAACACTGAAGCTTTCTTT. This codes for CASRTGNTEAFF.